The 2 T cell receptor beta chains reported below all come from one sample, sequenced in a study of cytomegalovirus exposure and HLA in healthy donors. Profiled with immunoSEQ multiplex PCR; TCRdb holds only in-frame clones, not every one. The table lists approximately 300,000 clones, about nine tenths of them singletons. The sample taken for sequencing was PBMCs. These receptor sequences come from a woman aged 25 to 39 in good health and CMV-seropositive.

The chain combines TRBV5-5 with TRBJ2-4, with 12 positions matching TRBD2. Looked up from germline, CDR1 is SGHKS and CDR2 is YYEKEE (reference sequence). The V gene end was trimmed by 4 bases and the J gene end by 0 bases; junction bases not matched to a gene: 5. This CDR3 comprises 17 residues. The CDR3 loop is CASSPLAGGLAKNIQYF. DNA of the CDR3: TGTGCCAGCAGCCCACTAGCGGGGGGTCTAGCCAAAAACATTCAGTACTTC.

The J gene is TRBJ2-7, the V gene TRBV9; 8 bases align to TRBD1. Germline V lookup: CDR1 SGDLS, CDR2 YYNGEE. The trim removed 4 bases at V and 4 bases at J, leaving 7 bases unmatched. The CDR3 spans 14 residues. Written as DNA, the CDR3 is TGTGCCAGCAGCCCCGACGGACAGGGATACGAGCAGTACTTC. The encoded protein is CASSPDGQGYEQYF.